Below, 11 T cell receptor beta chains from the same sample are listed, as sequenced in a study of blood T cell repertoires in COVID-19. Assay: immunoSEQ multiplex PCR; the TCRdb copy retains only in-frame clones and omits some. Among about 80,000 clones listed, roughly 80% were seen once. Sequencing used peripheral blood. The receptors derive from a woman in her 70s with acute or convalescent COVID-19.

This chain links TRBV19 with TRBJ1-6; 8 bases align to TRBD1. V was pared by 4 bases and J by 10 bases, with 6 bases of the junction left unmatched. The CDR3 has 14 amino acids. CDR1 LNHDA and CDR2 SQIVND come from the germline V gene (reference sequence). This CDR3 is CASSTTGDRSPLHF. In nucleotides, the CDR3 is TGTGCCAGTAGTACTACAGGGGACAGGTCACCCCTCCACTTT.

The chain recombines TRBV5-1 with TRBJ2-3, with 8 positions matching TRBD1. Looked up from germline, CDR1 is SGHRS and CDR2 is YFSETQ. The CDR3 consists of 16 residues. The J segment lost 3 bases and the V segment lost 1 base, leaving 7 bases of the junction unmatched. DNA of the CDR3: TGCGCCAGCAGCTTGAAAACAGGGGGAGATACAGATACGCAGTATTTT. Amino acids: CASSLKTGGDTDTQYF.

The rearrangement links TRBV10-1 to TRBJ2-5, with 9 bases that match TRBD2. Trimming took 10 bases from V and 4 from J; bases not matched to a gene: 4. The CDR3 loop spans 12 amino acids. Germline loops: CDR1 WNHNN, CDR2 SYGVQD (reference sequence). As DNA, the CDR3 is TGCGCCATAGCGGGAGCTCCAGAGACCCAGTACTTC. Translated, it gives CAIAGAPETQYF.

In DNA, the CDR3 is TGTGCCAGTAGTAGCGGGCGATACAATGAGCAGTTCTTC. As protein: CASSSGRYNEQFF. The V call is TRBV19, the J call TRBJ2-1, with a possible D match to TRBD2 (5 bases). V was clipped by 4 bases and J by 4 bases, with 8 bases between them. Germline V gene lookup returns CDR1 LNHDA and CDR2 SQIVND (reference sequence). The CDR3 consists of 13 residues.

V gene TRBV28 combines with J gene TRBJ2-2, with TRBD2 matching over 14 bases. This CDR3 comprises 15 residues. Germline CDR1 is MDHEN and CDR2 is SYDVKM. Trimming took 6 bases from V and 6 from J; bases not matched to a gene: 3. CDR3 in amino acids: CASRPGLAGAGELFF. CDR3 DNA: TGTGCCAGCAGACCGGGACTAGCGGGAGCCGGGGAGCTGTTTTTT.

By sample fraction, this clone is medium-sized. One end of the junction varies from germline; a read error may be responsible. The V and J genes are TRBV6-1 and TRBJ1-5; no reliable D call. There are 13 residues in the CDR3. The germline gives CDR1 MNHNS, CDR2 SASEGT. The CDR3 spells CASNEQSNQPQHF. DNA of the CDR3: TGTGCCAGCAATGAACAGAGCAATCAGCCCCAGCATTTT.

V usage is TRBV2 and J usage is TRBJ2-7, with TRBD1 as a possible D gene (5 bases). V was trimmed by 6 bases and J by 7 bases, leaving 19 bases between them. This CDR3 is 14 amino acids long. CDR1 SNHLY and CDR2 FYNNEI come from the germline V gene. CDR3 residues: CASSSDSAAREQYF. CDR3 DNA: TGTGCCAGCAGCTCCGACAGCGCGGCGCGGGAGCAGTACTTC.

The chain has TRBV6-5 and TRBJ2-3, with 12 nucleotides matching TRBD2. The CDR3 is 15 amino acids. Germline CDR1 reads MNHEY; CDR2 reads SVGAGI. V lost 7 bases and J lost 6; bases outside the gene matches: 8. The CDR3 sequence is CASTPTSGRYDTQYF. Written as DNA, the CDR3 is TGTGCCAGCACCCCGACTAGCGGGAGATATGATACGCAGTATTTT.

This chain joins TRBV4-1 and TRBJ2-7; TRBD1 matches at 9 bases. Germline V gives CDR1 MGHRA, CDR2 YSYEKL. Trimming cost V 2 bases and J 6 bases; bases outside gene matches: 8. The CDR3 consists of 15 residues. CDR3 sequence reads: CASSQNPDRGSEQYF. The CDR3 DNA follows: TGCGCCAGCAGCCAAAATCCCGACAGGGGGAGCGAGCAGTACTTC.

This chain links TRBV1 with TRBJ2-5; the listed D gene, TRBD2, was not tested against the DNA. TRBV1 corresponds to a pseudogene. This CDR3 comprises 17 residues. DNA for the CDR3: TGCACCAGCAGCCAAGATAATGGCGGGAGGGCCCTAGAGACCCAGTACTTC. Translating it yields CTSSQDNGGRALETQYF.

The gene calls are TRBV2 and TRBJ2-2; weak D call: TRBD1 (6 bases). Germline CDR1 SNHLY, CDR2 FYNNEI. The CDR3 is made up of 14 amino acids. Trimming took 4 bases from V and 5 from J, leaving 11 bases between them. The CDR3 sequence: CASSAQGRTGELFF. The CDR3 DNA sequence: TGTGCCAGCAGTGCCCAGGGGCGAACCGGGGAGCTGTTTTTT.